This T cell receptor (beta chain) emerged from a study of naive and memory T cell subsets. Many counts were recorded for this clonotype. Both TRBC1 and TRBC2 were covered by a beta constant-region primer of two equimolar oligonucleotides. TCRdb itself ran the UMI-ligation and nested PCR reads through MiXCR, one entry per CDR3 protein. The sample carries around 27,000 distinct CDR3 sequences, about 10% recorded once. Cells stained for CD3, CD4, CD8, CD45RA, CD27 and viability were sorted into four CD45RA/CD27 subsets. With 0 bases removed from V and 1 base from J, the gap between germline ends came to 8 bases. Germline V CDR1 and CDR2: SGHDN, FVKESK. The CDR3 totals 15 residues.

Sequencing was performed on effector memory CD4+ T cells from blood. Subset defined: effector memory, CD45RA- CD27-. V usage is TRBV14 and J usage is TRBJ2-3, with unresolved D. The sequence came from a human donor in good health. CDR3 bases: TGTGCCAGCAGCCAAGAGTACGGTGGCACAGATACGCAGTATTTT. This translates into CASSQEYGGTDTQYF.